This passage covers 30 T cell receptor beta chains from one sample sequenced in a study of technical replicates of blood from a few donors. Sequencing was performed with immunoSEQ multiplex PCR; in TCRdb, only in-frame clones are kept and a portion is missing. The sample includes tens of thousands of clones, roughly 94% seen only once; the top ten take around 0.3%. Specimen: T cells isolated from PBMCs. The receptors were sampled from a human donor in good health.

This chain uses TRBV6-5 with TRBJ2-5, with D maybe TRBD2 (6 bases). Trimming left V 8 bases short and J 2 bases short, with 9 bases between. Germline V gene sequence: CDR1 MNHEY, CDR2 SVGAGI. This CDR3 spans 12 amino acids. The CDR3 DNA follows: TGTGCCAGCCTCGGGGGACAAGAGACCCAGTACTTC. The encoded protein is CASLGGQETQYF.

The chain recombines TRBV4-1 with TRBJ1-4; 8 bases are shared with TRBD1. Per germline, CDR1 MGHRA and CDR2 YSYEKL. The CDR3 totals 16 residues. V was pared by 6 bases and J by 11 bases, with 17 bases of the junction left unmatched. CDR3 DNA: TGCGCCAGCAGTCACCCCGGAGGACAGGGTTTTTGGAAACTGTTTTTT. This encodes CASSHPGGQGFWKLFF.

The chain links TRBV5-1 to TRBJ2-7; 8 bases line up with TRBD1. The CDR3 runs to 15 residues. V was pared by 0 bases and J by 2 bases, with 4 bases of the junction left unmatched. Germline V gives CDR1 SGHRS, CDR2 YFSETQ. The CDR3 spells CASSLDRGFTYEQYF. The CDR3 bases are TGCGCCAGCAGCTTGGACAGGGGGTTTACCTACGAGCAGTACTTC.

The chain is built from TRBV7-8 and TRBJ2-2, with 10 bases matching TRBD2. The CDR3 contains 16 residues. Germline-derived CDR1 and CDR2 are SGHVS and FQNEAQ. J gave up 6 bases and V 5 bases, and 9 bases lay outside the gene matches. The CDR3 spells CASSRIAGGFAGELFF. CDR3 nucleotide sequence: TGTGCCAGCAGCAGAATAGCGGGGGGCTTCGCCGGGGAGCTGTTTTTT.

This clone was seen a single time. In nucleotides, the CDR3 is TGTGCCAGCACCCTTTCCTCCTCCTACGAGCAGTACTTC. As protein: CASTLSSSYEQYF. This chain uses TRBV7-9 with TRBJ2-7; no clear D gene. This CDR3 spans 13 amino acids. Germline assignment: CDR1 SEHNR and CDR2 FQNEAQ (reference sequence). V was pared by 7 bases and J by 0 bases, with 10 bases between.

For the CDR3, the DNA is TGTGCCAGCGCGAGCTCCTACGAGCAGTACTTC. Residues: CASASSYEQYF. The V call is TRBV6-6, the J call TRBJ2-7; no definite D call. The CDR3 consists of 11 residues. The germline V gene encodes CDR1 MNHNY and CDR2 SVGAGI (reference sequence). The V gene lost 8 bases and the J gene lost 0 bases, with 5 bases spanning the gap.

The rearrangement joins TRBV5-6 to TRBJ2-5, with D unresolved. Germline V gene lookup returns CDR1 SGHDT and CDR2 YYEEEE. Trimming left V 4 bases short and J 1 base short, with 11 bases between. The CDR3 sequence is 14 residues long. For the CDR3, the DNA is TGTGCCAGCAGCCTGGCGACACGCCAAGAGACCCAGTACTTC. Protein sequence: CASSLATRQETQYF.

The chain links TRBV10-3 to TRBJ1-1; D unresolved. The CDR3 is made up of 15 amino acids. From germline, CDR1 is ENHRY and CDR2 SYGVKD. V lost 0 bases, J lost 0 bases, and 8 bases lay in between. Here the CDR3 reads CAISESVGMNTEAFF. CDR3 nucleotides: TGTGCCATCAGTGAGTCCGTGGGCATGAACACTGAAGCTTTCTTT.

The chain couples TRBV7-6 to TRBJ2-7, with D perhaps TRBD1 (6 bases). CDR1 and CDR2 from the germline V gene are SGHVS and FNYEAQ. V was shortened by 4 bases and J by 2 bases, with 18 bases between the two germline ends. This CDR3 has 16 residues. CDR3 region: CASSSASRGSPYEQYF. Written as DNA, the CDR3 is TGTGCCAGCAGCTCCGCGAGCAGGGGTTCCCCCTACGAGCAGTACTTC.

This chain links TRBV6-5 with TRBJ1-6; D may be TRBD1 (6 bases). V lost 6 bases, J lost 4 bases, and 13 bases lay in between. The CDR3 consists of 15 residues. Germline lookup yields CDR1 MNHEY and CDR2 SVGAGI. This CDR3 reads CASRHGQSYNSPLHF. The CDR3 coding sequence is TGTGCCAGCAGACATGGACAGTCGTATAATTCACCCCTCCACTTT.

This clone was detected only once. The chain combines TRBV6-1 with TRBJ2-5, with 9 bases fitting TRBD1. The germline V gene has CDR1 MNHNS and CDR2 SASEGT. V dropped 0 bases and J dropped 4; count of bases not matched to a gene: 6. The CDR3 loop spans 16 amino acids. CDR3 loop: CASSEARTGVGETQYF. The CDR3 region has the DNA TGTGCCAGCAGTGAAGCGCGGACAGGGGTGGGAGAGACCCAGTACTTC.

This rearrangement joins TRBV28 to TRBJ2-1; D is perhaps TRBD1 (6 bases). This CDR3 spans 15 amino acids. V was pared by 1 base and J by 2 bases, with 9 bases between. Germline CDR1 MDHEN, CDR2 SYDVKM. This chain's CDR3 is CASSLSGDAYNEQFF. CDR3 nucleotide sequence: TGTGCCAGCAGTTTATCAGGGGACGCCTACAATGAGCAGTTCTTC.

The V call is TRBV5-1, the J call TRBJ2-3; TRBD2 is a possible D gene (6 bases). Trimming removed 0 bases from V and 5 bases from J, with 10 bases in between. Per germline, CDR1 SGHRS and CDR2 YFSETQ. The CDR3 runs 14 residues. The CDR3 sequence: CASSLDGEVDTQYF. As DNA, the CDR3 is TGCGCCAGCAGCTTGGATGGGGAGGTAGATACGCAGTATTTT.

This chain links TRBV10-2 with TRBJ2-1, with 12 bases matching TRBD2. The CDR3 runs 18 residues. Losses at the gene ends were 8 bases for V and 2 bases for J; bases not matched to a gene: 13. Per the germline V gene, CDR1 is WSHSY and CDR2 is SAAADI. In DNA form, the CDR3 reads TGCGCCAGCCTCCCCCCGAGACTAGCGGGGGATCCCTACAATGAGCAGTTCTTC. It specifies CASLPPRLAGDPYNEQFF.

The V and J genes are TRBV5-1 and TRBJ2-7; tentatively, D is TRBD1 (6 bases). V shed 0 bases and J shed 3 bases, with 7 bases lying between them. The V gene's germline CDR1 is SGHRS and CDR2 YFSETQ. The CDR3 is 13 amino acids. The CDR3 loop is CASSLDRDYEQYF. The CDR3, as DNA: TGCGCCAGCAGCTTGGACAGGGACTACGAGCAGTACTTC.

The chain joins TRBV6-5 to TRBJ2-5; D might be TRBD2 (5 bases). CDR1 and CDR2 from the germline V gene are MNHEY and SVGAGI. This CDR3 contains 13 residues. Trimming took off 5 bases at V and 1 base at J, with 8 bases between the two ends. The CDR3 is CASSPGLQETQYF. CDR3 nucleotides: TGTGCCAGCAGTCCCGGACTCCAAGAGACCCAGTACTTC.

This clone occurred a few times. The chain carries TRBV5-6 and TRBJ2-1; 11 nucleotides match TRBD2. J lost 0 bases, V lost 7 bases, and 6 bases had no gene match. Germline assignment: CDR1 SGHDT and CDR2 YYEEEE. There are 16 residues in the CDR3. The CDR3 spells CASGTSGVSSYNEQFF. The CDR3 coding sequence is TGTGCCAGCGGGACTAGCGGTGTGAGCTCCTACAATGAGCAGTTCTTC.

The V and J genes are TRBV11-3 and TRBJ2-7, with a tentative D call TRBD1 (5 bases). In germline, CDR1 is SGHNT, CDR2 YENEEA. There are 14 residues in the CDR3. The germline V and J ends were trimmed by 3 bases and 1 base, with 10 bases remaining between them. CDR3 in DNA: TGTGCCAGCAGCTTGAGCAGGGCTTCCTACGAGCAGTACTTC. Translating it yields CASSLSRASYEQYF.

This chain links TRBV5-1 with TRBJ2-1, with D possibly matching TRBD1 (6 bases). Deletions cut 2 bases from V and 8 bases from J, with 17 bases between. Germline CDR1 reads SGHRS; CDR2 reads YFSETQ. The CDR3 is made up of 15 amino acids. The CDR3 DNA sequence: TGCGCCAGCAGCTTTGGGGAGAGCAGGGGCGATGAGCAGTTCTTC. Amino acids: CASSFGESRGDEQFF.

The V call is TRBV7-8, the J call TRBJ2-6; TRBD1 might be the D (6 bases). Trimming stripped 1 base from V and 0 bases from J, with 13 bases between. Germline V gene lookup returns CDR1 SGHVS and CDR2 FQNEAQ. CDR3 length equals 18 residues. The CDR3 sequence: CASSLGVRQVSGANVLTF. The CDR3, as DNA: TGTGCCAGCAGCTTAGGTGTTCGACAGGTCTCTGGGGCCAACGTCCTGACTTTC.

The chain links TRBV5-5 to TRBJ2-3; 10 bases agree with TRBD2. The V segment lost 0 bases and the J segment 0 bases; nucleotides outside the gene matches: 1. CDR3 length: 16 residues. Germline V lookup: CDR1 SGHKS, CDR2 YYEKEE (reference sequence). The CDR3 is CASSLGLAGSTDTQYF. The DNA for the CDR3 is TGTGCCAGCAGCTTGGGACTAGCGGGTAGCACAGATACGCAGTATTTT.

This chain connects TRBV6-1 to TRBJ2-4; 9 nucleotides align to TRBD1. The CDR3 extends over 14 amino acids. Germline-derived CDR1 and CDR2 are MNHNS and SASEGT. Losses at the gene ends were 9 bases for V and 2 bases for J; bases not matched to a gene: 5. CDR3 sequence reads: CASWTGETKNIQYF. CDR3 coding DNA: TGTGCCAGTTGGACAGGGGAGACCAAAAACATTCAGTACTTC.

The chain uses TRBV2 and TRBJ2-1; D not resolved. From germline, CDR1 is SNHLY and CDR2 FYNNEI. This CDR3 is built from 12 residues. The V end was cut by 4 bases, the J end by 4 bases, with 5 bases between. The CDR3 DNA sequence: TGTGCCAGCAGTGGACTGTACAATGAGCAGTTCTTC. Translating it yields CASSGLYNEQFF. Full variable domain (missing parts from reference TRBV2 and TRBJ2-1): EPEVTQTPSHQVTQMGQEVILRCVPISNHLYFYWYRQILGQKVEFLVSFYNNEISEKSEIFDDQFSVERPDGSNFTLKIRSTKLEDSAMYFCASSGLYNEQFFGPGTRLTVL.

The chain employs TRBV18 and TRBJ2-1; 14 bases match TRBD2. The ends lost 0 bases at V and 6 bases at J; junction bases unmatched: 4. Germline V gene data show CDR1 as KGHSH and CDR2 as LQKENI. The length of the CDR3 is 17 residues. DNA for the CDR3: TGTGCCAGCTCACCACCGGAGACTAGCGGGAGGGCCAATGAGCAGTTCTTC. It is translated as CASSPPETSGRANEQFF.

V is TRBV29-1 and J is TRBJ1-1; 7 nucleotides line up with TRBD1. The CDR3 is 15 residues long. Trimming cost V 7 bases and J 3 bases; bases outside gene matches: 14. Germline V lookup: CDR1 SQVTM, CDR2 ANQGSEA. The CDR3 protein is CSAVTTGHGDTEAFF. The DNA for the CDR3 is TGCAGCGCGGTGACGACAGGGCATGGGGACACTGAAGCTTTCTTT.

For this clone: A junction boundary mismatches the germline segment, possibly from a read error. This rearrangement joins TRBV29-1 to TRBJ2-5; 12 bases are a match to TRBD2. CDR3 length: 12 residues. CDR1 is SQVTM and CDR2 is ANQGSEA in the germline V gene. This chain's CDR3 is CSVLAGGTPPDF. For the CDR3, the DNA is TGCAGCGTACTAGCGGGAGGAACACCCCCAGACTTC.

J is TRBJ2-7 and V is TRBV19; D might be TRBD2 (6 bases). V was pared by 8 bases and J by 2 bases, with 13 bases between. The CDR3 totals 13 residues. Germline CDR1 is LNHDA and CDR2 is SQIVND (reference sequence). CDR3: CASGGGVAYEQYF. Here the CDR3 DNA reads TGTGCCAGTGGAGGAGGGGTCGCCTACGAGCAGTACTTC.

The chain uses TRBV5-1 and TRBJ1-1; tentatively, D is TRBD1 (5 bases). Trimming pared 0 bases from V and 1 base from J, leaving 13 bases between. Germline CDR1 and CDR2: SGHRS and YFSETQ. This CDR3 contains 16 residues. The CDR3 reads CASSLGTDQGNTEAFF. The CDR3, as DNA: TGCGCCAGCAGCTTGGGAACAGACCAGGGGAACACTGAAGCTTTCTTT.

This sequence joins TRBV29-1 and TRBJ2-2; a possible D gene is TRBD1 (6 bases). The V end lost 6 bases, the J end lost 6 bases, and 17 bases lay between the germline ends. This CDR3 is 14 amino acids long. Germline V gene data show CDR1 as SQVTM and CDR2 as ANQGSEA. CDR3: CSVIPDRPPGELFF. In nucleotides, the CDR3 is TGCAGCGTGATACCAGACAGGCCCCCCGGGGAGCTGTTTTTT.

This clone was observed a single time. The chain joins TRBV5-6 to TRBJ2-1; D is undetermined. V was cut by 2 bases and J by 6 bases, with 9 bases left in between. This CDR3 has 13 residues. The germline V gene has CDR1 SGHDT and CDR2 YYEEEE. The CDR3 DNA sequence: TGTGCCAGCAGCTTTCTAGGTCCCAATGAGCAGTTCTTC. The encoded protein is CASSFLGPNEQFF.